One sample yielded the 23 T cell receptor beta chains listed below, sequenced in a study of shared clonotypes between healthy human individuals. Profiling relied on immunoSEQ multiplex PCR, and the TCRdb table lists in-frame clones only, not all of them. Among 600,000 to 750,000 clones listed, around 70% were seen once. Specimen: memory CD4+ T cells sorted from blood. Subset noted: CD45RA-negative fraction. The receptors were gathered from a woman between 25 and 40 years old in good health.

The V gene is TRBV4-2, the J gene TRBJ2-7; 7 nucleotides align to TRBD2. After removal of 0 bases from V and 2 bases from J, the junction contained 4 bases not matched to a gene. Per germline, CDR1 LGHNA and CDR2 YNFKEQ. The CDR3 runs 15 residues. The chain's CDR3 is CASSQEAGPPYEQYF. The CDR3 bases are TGTGCCAGCAGCCAAGAAGCGGGACCTCCCTACGAGCAGTACTTC.

This clone was observed at least ten times. This chain connects TRBV4-2 to TRBJ2-2; 12 bases fit TRBD2. The V and J ends lost 2 bases and 6 bases, in that order; junction bases with no gene match: 1. The CDR3 extends over 15 amino acids. The V gene's germline CDR1 is LGHNA and CDR2 YNFKEQ. The CDR3 sequence is CASSQPSGRAGELFF. Here the CDR3 DNA reads TGTGCCAGCAGCCAACCTAGCGGGAGGGCCGGGGAGCTGTTTTTT.

The genes are TRBV7-8 and TRBJ1-5; D call uncertain. The CDR3 extends over 21 amino acids. Germline CDR1 and CDR2: SGHVS and FQNEAQ. The V end was cut by 5 bases, the J end by 0 bases, with 29 bases between. CDR3 bases: TGTGCCAGCAGCCATCGCCCCCACCAGAAAGGAAAATCGCATAGCAATCAGCCCCAGCATTTT. Translating gives CASSHRPHQKGKSHSNQPQHF. Based on the CDR3 plus reference TRBV7-8 and TRBJ1-5, the full variable domain is GAGVSQSPRYKVAKRGQDVALRCDPISGHVSLFWYQQALGQGPEFLTYFQNEAQLDKSGLPSDRFFAERPEGSVSTLKIQRTQQEDSAVYLCASSHRPHQKGKSHSNQPQHFGDGTRLSIL.

This chain connects TRBV27 to TRBJ2-7; TRBD2 matches 8 bases. V gave up 6 bases and J gave up 0 bases; unmatched junction bases: 13. The CDR3 totals 17 residues. Germline CDR1 reads MNHEY; CDR2 reads SMNVEV (reference sequence). The CDR3 DNA is TGTGCCAGCAGACCGATAGGCGTCGCGGGGGGCTCCTACGAGCAGTACTTC. Translating it yields CASRPIGVAGGSYEQYF.

The chain joins TRBV2 to TRBJ1-2; the match to TRBD1 covers 7 bases. The CDR3 totals 14 residues. Germline CDR1 reads SNHLY; CDR2 reads FYNNEI. Unmatched junction bases numbered 9, after V lost 6 bases and J lost 5 bases. Written as DNA, the CDR3 is TGTGCCAGCAGCCCGCAGGGGGAGCTGTATGGCTACACCTTC. Translated: CASSPQGELYGYTF.

This clone was observed once. The V and J genes are TRBV18 and TRBJ2-3; a possible D gene is TRBD1 (5 bases). The germline V gene encodes CDR1 KGHSH and CDR2 LQKENI. V lost 4 bases, J lost 7 bases, and 12 bases lay in between. The CDR3 runs 13 residues. DNA for the CDR3: TGTGCCAGCTCACAGGGGCTACGGAATACGCAGTATTTT. Translating it yields CASSQGLRNTQYF.

V gene TRBV28 combines with J gene TRBJ2-7, with 9 nucleotides matching TRBD1. The CDR3 totals 16 residues. V lost 4 bases to trimming and J lost 4 bases; unmatched junction nucleotides: 11. CDR1 MDHEN and CDR2 SYDVKM come from the germline V gene. The CDR3 DNA reads TGTGCCAGCAGTTCGACCGGGACAGGGTCCTGGTACGAGCAGTACTTC. This translates into CASSSTGTGSWYEQYF.

The J gene is TRBJ1-5, the V gene TRBV2; 9 bases map to TRBD1. V shed 6 bases, J shed 6 bases, and the junction held 6 bases outside the gene matches. This CDR3 comprises 14 residues. CDR1 and CDR2 (germline): SNHLY, FYNNEI. The CDR3 DNA sequence: TGTGCCAGCAGCCGACAGGGGGGCGGTCAGCCCCAGCATTTT. Its translation: CASSRQGGGQPQHF.

CDR3 region: CASSRMTGRLGGTQYF. The CDR3, as DNA: TGTGCCAGTAGCCGAATGACGGGACGGCTGGGGGGGACCCAGTACTTC. This rearrangement joins TRBV19 to TRBJ2-5; tentative D call: TRBD2 (6 bases). The CDR3 is 16 amino acids. V dropped 6 bases and J dropped 7 bases, with 24 bases sitting between them. Germline assignment: CDR1 LNHDA and CDR2 SQIVND (reference sequence).

The rearrangement uses TRBV25-1 and TRBJ1-2, with D hard to call. V dropped 3 bases and J dropped 5 bases, with 16 bases sitting between them. The CDR3 totals 15 residues. CDR1 and CDR2 (germline): MGHDK, SYGVNS. CDR3 in DNA: TGTGCCAGCAGTGATCATACAGAGACATGGTATGGCTACACCTTC. Protein: CASSDHTETWYGYTF.

The chain is built from TRBV5-1 and TRBJ2-7; no definite D call. Germline V gene data show CDR1 as SGHRS and CDR2 as YFSETQ. The V gene lost 0 bases and the J gene lost 5 bases, with 9 bases spanning the gap. This CDR3 spans 13 amino acids. The CDR3 protein is CASSLDEPHEQYF. CDR3 bases: TGCGCCAGCAGCTTGGACGAGCCCCACGAGCAGTACTTC. Filled out from reference TRBV5-1 and TRBJ2-7, the complete variable domain reads KAGVTQTPRYLIKTRGQQVTLSCSPISGHRSVSWYQQTPGQGLQFLFEYFSETQRNKGNFPGRFSGRQFSNSRSEMNVSTLELGDSALYLCASSLDEPHEQYFGPGTRLTVT.

Worth noting for this clone: The sample has other DNA sequences that encode this CDR3 too. V and J are TRBV19 and TRBJ1-4; 8 positions match TRBD1. V shed 6 bases and J 8 bases; nucleotides not matched to a gene: 8. CDR3 size: 14 residues. Germline values: CDR1 LNHDA, CDR2 SQIVND (reference sequence). This CDR3 reads CASRTGTGGEKLFF. In nucleotides, the CDR3 is TGTGCCAGTAGAACCGGGACAGGAGGCGAAAAACTGTTTTTT.

Of note for this clone: Other DNA sequences in the same sample also yield this CDR3. The rearrangement joins TRBV19 to TRBJ2-7; 7 bases align to TRBD1. The V segment lost 4 bases and the J segment 0 bases; nucleotides outside the gene matches: 0. Germline V gene data show CDR1 as LNHDA and CDR2 as SQIVND (reference sequence). There are 13 residues in the CDR3. The CDR3 sequence is CASSRDSSYEQYF. In DNA, the CDR3 is TGTGCCAGTAGTAGGGACAGCTCCTACGAGCAGTACTTC. Based on the CDR3 plus reference TRBV19 and TRBJ2-7, the full variable domain is DGGITQSPKYLFRKEGQNVTLSCEQNLNHDAMYWYRQDPGQGLRLIYYSQIVNDFQKGDIAEGYSVSREKKESFPLTVTSAQKNPTAFYLCASSRDSSYEQYFGPGTRLTVT.

The rearrangement uses TRBV5-4 and TRBJ2-5, with D hard to call. The V end was cut by 1 base, the J end by 4 bases, with 11 bases between. From germline, CDR1 is SGHNT and CDR2 YYREEE (reference sequence). The CDR3 length is 14 residues. CDR3 bases: TGTGCCAGCAGCTTGAAGAGGACCACAGAGACCCAGTACTTC. This gives the protein CASSLKRTTETQYF.

The rearrangement links TRBV28 to TRBJ2-7; D not certain. The CDR3 sequence is 13 residues long. Germline CDR1 MDHEN, CDR2 SYDVKM. Trimming took 2 bases from V and 2 from J, leaving 7 bases between them. CDR3 sequence reads: CASSLIGTYEQYF. The DNA for the CDR3 is TGTGCCAGCAGTTTAATAGGCACCTACGAGCAGTACTTC. The full variable domain, in which reference TRBV28 and TRBJ2-7 provide the parts outside the CDR3, is DVKVTQSSRYLVKRTGEKVFLECVQDMDHENMFWYRQDPGLGLRLIYFSYDVKMKEKGDIPEGYSVSREKKERFSLILESASTNQTSMYLCASSLIGTYEQYFGPGTRLTVT.

The chain links TRBV6-1 to TRBJ1-1; D is unclear. Trimming pared 3 bases from V and 4 bases from J, leaving 18 bases between. Germline CDR1 reads MNHNS; CDR2 reads SASEGT. The CDR3 spans 16 residues. The CDR3 loop reads CASSDPGSPRTTEAFF. The DNA for the CDR3 is TGTGCCAGCAGTGACCCCGGGTCCCCGCGAACCACTGAAGCTTTCTTT.

This chain uses TRBV5-6 with TRBJ1-1, with D unresolved. Germline loops: CDR1 SGHDT, CDR2 YYEEEE. The CDR3 has 14 residues. Trimming stripped 2 bases from V and 3 bases from J, with 11 bases between. The CDR3 DNA reads as TGTGCCAGCAGCTTAGGCGCACGGGACACTGAAGCTTTCTTT. Amino acids: CASSLGARDTEAFF.

The chain is built from TRBV21-1 and TRBJ2-4; the D segment call TRBD2 is taken from the table without a DNA check. TRBV21-1 constitutes a pseudogene. The CDR3 is 16 amino acids. The CDR3 spells CASSSRLAGVQNIQYF. CDR3 bases: TGTGCCAGCAGCTCTCGACTAGCGGGAGTTCAAAACATTCAGTACTTC.

This clone was detected a few times. The gene calls are TRBV28 and TRBJ2-5, with 9 bases identical to TRBD2. Losses at the gene ends were 1 base for V and 5 bases for J; bases not matched to a gene: 11. The CDR3 runs to 17 residues. Germline V gene lookup returns CDR1 MDHEN and CDR2 SYDVKM. The CDR3 sequence is CASSLSISGLAAETQYF. DNA for the CDR3: TGTGCCAGCAGTTTATCAATCTCGGGACTAGCAGCGGAGACCCAGTACTTC.

The chain's CDR3 is CASRRRSSGANVLTF. The DNA of the CDR3 is TGTGCCAGTAGGAGGAGGTCCTCTGGGGCCAACGTCCTGACTTTC. J is TRBJ2-6 and V is TRBV19; possibly TRBD2 for D (5 bases). The CDR3 extends over 15 amino acids. Per the germline V gene, CDR1 is LNHDA and CDR2 is SQIVND (reference sequence). Trimming left V 6 bases short and J 0 bases short, with 9 bases between.

This clone was counted only a few times. The J gene is TRBJ2-2, the V gene TRBV2; a possible D gene is TRBD2 (5 bases). Trimming removed 3 bases from V and 6 bases from J, with 14 bases in between. Germline CDR1 is SNHLY and CDR2 is FYNNEI. The CDR3 contains 15 residues. CDR3 in amino acids: CASSEEQPRAGELFF. In DNA, the CDR3 is TGTGCCAGCAGTGAGGAACAGCCGAGGGCCGGGGAGCTGTTTTTT.

This clone came up many times. This chain joins TRBV6-1 and TRBJ2-7; D perhaps matches TRBD1 (6 bases). CDR3 size: 12 residues. Between the trimmed V and J ends, which lost 10 bases and 5 bases, there was a span of 15 bases. Germline V CDR1 and CDR2: MNHNS, SASEGT. The chain's CDR3 is CATERQDNEQYF. In DNA, the CDR3 is TGTGCCACCGAAAGACAGGACAACGAGCAGTACTTC.

The V and J genes are TRBV7-3 and TRBJ2-7, with no clear D. CDR3 length: 16 residues. The V gene lost 5 bases and the J gene lost 5 bases, with 22 bases spanning the gap. CDR1 SGHTA and CDR2 FQGTGA come from the germline V gene. CDR3 nucleotides: TGTGCCAGCAGCCCCTGGCGGACGAGGCTCCATGACGAGCAGTACTTC. Translated, it gives CASSPWRTRLHDEQYF.